What follows is one T cell receptor (beta chain) and its context. Its specificity is unknown. This record comes from a study of beta chain features in type 1 diabetes. General observations from the study: Patients with Type 1 diabetes showed moderately but significantly shorter TCRB CDR3s in all four CD4+ subsets.

The isolated RNA, all of it, was reverse transcribed, so expressed TCRB transcripts were what got sequenced. Sequencing used immunoSEQ multiplex PCR; TCRdb keeps in-frame clones, though not all of them. In the table there are about 270,000 clones, roughly an eighth of which are singletons. The germline CDR1 and CDR2 sequences are MNHEY and SVGAGI. This CDR3 is built from 14 residues. The V end lost 4 bases, the J end lost 2 bases, and 10 bases lay between the germline ends. Source material: naive CD4+ T cells from blood. The chain links TRBV6-5 to TRBJ2-3; D possibly corresponds to TRBD2 (5 bases). This TCR came from a young man with type 1 diabetes. The CDR3 spells CASSLGVPTDTQYF. The CDR3 DNA is TGTGCCAGCAGTTTGGGAGTGCCCACAGATACGCAGTATTTT.